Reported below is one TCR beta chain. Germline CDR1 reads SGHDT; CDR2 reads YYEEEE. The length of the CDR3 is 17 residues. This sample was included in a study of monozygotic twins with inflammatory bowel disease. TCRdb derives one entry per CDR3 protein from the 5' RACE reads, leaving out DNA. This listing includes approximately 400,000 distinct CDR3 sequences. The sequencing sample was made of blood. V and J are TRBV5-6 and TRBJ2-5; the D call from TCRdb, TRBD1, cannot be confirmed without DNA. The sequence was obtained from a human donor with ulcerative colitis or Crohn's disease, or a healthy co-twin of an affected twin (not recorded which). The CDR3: CASSLSWSDREHETQYF.